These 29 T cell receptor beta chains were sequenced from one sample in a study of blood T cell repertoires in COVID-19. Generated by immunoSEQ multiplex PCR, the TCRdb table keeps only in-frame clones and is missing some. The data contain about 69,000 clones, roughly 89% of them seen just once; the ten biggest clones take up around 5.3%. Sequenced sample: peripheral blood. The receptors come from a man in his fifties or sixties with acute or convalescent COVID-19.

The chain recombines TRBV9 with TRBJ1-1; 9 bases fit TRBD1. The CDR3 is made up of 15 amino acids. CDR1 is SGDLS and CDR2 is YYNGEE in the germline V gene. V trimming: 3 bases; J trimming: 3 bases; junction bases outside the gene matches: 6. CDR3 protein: CASSASWTGDTEAFF. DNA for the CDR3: TGTGCCAGCAGCGCATCCTGGACAGGGGACACTGAAGCTTTCTTT.

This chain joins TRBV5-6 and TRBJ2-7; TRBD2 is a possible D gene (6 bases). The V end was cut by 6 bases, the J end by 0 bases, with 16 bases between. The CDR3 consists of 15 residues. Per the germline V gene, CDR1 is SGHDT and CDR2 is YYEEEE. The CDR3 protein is CASMGWREYSYEQYF. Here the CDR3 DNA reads TGTGCCAGCATGGGCTGGCGGGAATACTCCTACGAGCAGTACTTC.

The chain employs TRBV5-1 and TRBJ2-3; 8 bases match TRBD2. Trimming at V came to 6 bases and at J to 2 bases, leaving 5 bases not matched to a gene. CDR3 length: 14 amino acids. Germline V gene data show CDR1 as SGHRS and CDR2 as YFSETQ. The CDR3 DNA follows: TGCGCCAGCAACGAGCGGGGGACCACAGATACGCAGTATTTT. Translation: CASNERGTTDTQYF. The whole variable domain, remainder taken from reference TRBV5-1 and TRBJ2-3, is KAGVTQTPRYLIKTRGQQVTLSCSPISGHRSVSWYQQTPGQGLQFLFEYFSETQRNKGNFPGRFSGRQFSNSRSEMNVSTLELGDSALYLCASNERGTTDTQYFGPGTRLTVL.

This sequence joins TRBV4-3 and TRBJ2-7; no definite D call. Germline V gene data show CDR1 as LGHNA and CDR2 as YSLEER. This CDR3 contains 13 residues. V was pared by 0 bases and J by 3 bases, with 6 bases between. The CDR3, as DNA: TGCGCCAGCAGCCAAGATTCCCACTACGAGCAGTACTTC. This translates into CASSQDSHYEQYF.

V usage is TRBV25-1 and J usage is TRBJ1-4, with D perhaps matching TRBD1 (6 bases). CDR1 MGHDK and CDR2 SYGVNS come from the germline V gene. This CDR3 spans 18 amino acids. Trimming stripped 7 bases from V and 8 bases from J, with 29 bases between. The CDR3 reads CASKSSRGFGTIQEKLFF. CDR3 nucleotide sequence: TGTGCCAGCAAGTCGTCCAGGGGATTCGGGACTATTCAAGAAAAACTGTTTTTT.

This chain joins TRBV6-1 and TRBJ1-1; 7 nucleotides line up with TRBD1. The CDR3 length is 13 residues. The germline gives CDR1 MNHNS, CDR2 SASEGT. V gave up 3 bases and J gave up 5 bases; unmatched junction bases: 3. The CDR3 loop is CASSETGWTEAFF. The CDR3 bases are TGTGCCAGCAGTGAGACAGGGTGGACTGAAGCTTTCTTT.

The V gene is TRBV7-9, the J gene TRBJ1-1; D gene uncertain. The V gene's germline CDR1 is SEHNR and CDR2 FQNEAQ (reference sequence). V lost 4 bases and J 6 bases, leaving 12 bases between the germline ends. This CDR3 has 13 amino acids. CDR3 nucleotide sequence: TGTGCCAGCAGCTCTTGGGAGATCGCTGAAGCTTTCTTT. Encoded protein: CASSSWEIAEAFF.

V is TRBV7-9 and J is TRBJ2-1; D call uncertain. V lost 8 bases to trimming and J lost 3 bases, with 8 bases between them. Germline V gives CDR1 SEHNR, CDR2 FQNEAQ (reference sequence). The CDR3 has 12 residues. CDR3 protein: CASRRVYNEQFF. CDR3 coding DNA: TGTGCCAGCCGAAGAGTCTACAATGAGCAGTTCTTC.

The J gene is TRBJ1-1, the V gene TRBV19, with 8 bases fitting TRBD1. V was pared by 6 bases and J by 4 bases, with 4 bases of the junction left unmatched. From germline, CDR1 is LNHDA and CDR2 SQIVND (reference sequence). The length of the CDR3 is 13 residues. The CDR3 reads CASRDRVSTEAFF. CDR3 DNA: TGTGCCAGTAGGGACAGGGTGAGCACTGAAGCTTTCTTT.

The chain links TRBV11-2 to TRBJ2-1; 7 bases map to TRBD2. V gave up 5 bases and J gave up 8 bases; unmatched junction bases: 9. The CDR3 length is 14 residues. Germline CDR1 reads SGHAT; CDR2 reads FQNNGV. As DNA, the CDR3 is TGTGCCAGCAGCCCCTTAGCGGGTGACTATGAGCAGTTCTTC. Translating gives CASSPLAGDYEQFF.

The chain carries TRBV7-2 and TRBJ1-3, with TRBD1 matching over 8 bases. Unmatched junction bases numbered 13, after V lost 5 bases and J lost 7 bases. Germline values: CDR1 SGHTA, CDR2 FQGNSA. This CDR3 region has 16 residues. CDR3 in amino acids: CASSGDRGDPRNTIYF. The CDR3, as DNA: TGTGCCAGCAGCGGCGACAGGGGCGACCCTCGGAACACCATATATTTT.

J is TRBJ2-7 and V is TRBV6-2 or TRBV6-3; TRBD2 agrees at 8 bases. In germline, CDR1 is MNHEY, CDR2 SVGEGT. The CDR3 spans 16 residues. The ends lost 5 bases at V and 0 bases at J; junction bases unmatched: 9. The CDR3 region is CASSDPIAGSSYEQYF. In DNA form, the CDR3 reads TGTGCCAGCAGTGACCCCATAGCGGGAAGCTCCTACGAGCAGTACTTC.

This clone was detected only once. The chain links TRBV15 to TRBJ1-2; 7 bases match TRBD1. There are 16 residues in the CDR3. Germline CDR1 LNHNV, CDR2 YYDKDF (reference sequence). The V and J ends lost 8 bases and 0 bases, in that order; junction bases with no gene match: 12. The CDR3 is CATVGQMGMANYGYTF. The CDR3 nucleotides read TGTGCCACCGTGGGACAGATGGGGATGGCTAACTATGGCTACACCTTC.

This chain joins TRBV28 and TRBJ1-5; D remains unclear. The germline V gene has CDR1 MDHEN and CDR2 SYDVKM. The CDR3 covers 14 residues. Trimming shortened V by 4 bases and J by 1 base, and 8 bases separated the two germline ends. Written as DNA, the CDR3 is TGTGCCAGCAGTTCCGGGATAAGCAATCAGCCCCAGCATTTT. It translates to CASSSGISNQPQHF.

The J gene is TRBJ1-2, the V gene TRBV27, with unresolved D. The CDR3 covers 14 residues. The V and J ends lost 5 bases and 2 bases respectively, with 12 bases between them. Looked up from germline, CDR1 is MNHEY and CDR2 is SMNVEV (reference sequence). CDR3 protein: CASSLSGNNYGYTF. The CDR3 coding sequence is TGTGCCAGCAGTCTGTCCGGGAACAACTATGGCTACACCTTC.

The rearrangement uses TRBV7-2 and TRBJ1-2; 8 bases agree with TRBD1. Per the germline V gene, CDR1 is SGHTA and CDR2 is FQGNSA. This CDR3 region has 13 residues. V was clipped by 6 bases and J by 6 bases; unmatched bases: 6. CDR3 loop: CASSLRQGNGYTF. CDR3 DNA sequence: TGTGCCAGCAGTCTTAGACAGGGGAATGGCTACACCTTC.

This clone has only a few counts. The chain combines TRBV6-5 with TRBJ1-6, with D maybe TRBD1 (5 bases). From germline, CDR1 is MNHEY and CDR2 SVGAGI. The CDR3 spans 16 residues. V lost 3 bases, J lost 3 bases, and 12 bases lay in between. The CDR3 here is CASSYRQTVYNSPLHF. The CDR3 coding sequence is TGTGCCAGCAGTTATAGACAGACTGTCTATAATTCACCCCTCCACTTT.

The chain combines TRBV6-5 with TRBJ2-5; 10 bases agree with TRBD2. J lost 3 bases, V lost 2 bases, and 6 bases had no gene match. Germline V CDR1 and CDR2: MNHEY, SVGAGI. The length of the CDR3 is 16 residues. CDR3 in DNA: TGTGCCAGCAGTTACACGGGACTAGCGATAAAAGAGACCCAGTACTTC. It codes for CASSYTGLAIKETQYF.

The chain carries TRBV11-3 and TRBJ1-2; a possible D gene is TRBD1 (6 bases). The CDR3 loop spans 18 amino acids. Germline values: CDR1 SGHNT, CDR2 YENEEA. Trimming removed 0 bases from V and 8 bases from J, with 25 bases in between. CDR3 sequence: CASSLDGGDLAQLSGYTF. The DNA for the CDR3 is TGTGCCAGCAGCTTAGATGGGGGCGATTTAGCGCAGCTCTCGGGCTACACCTTC.

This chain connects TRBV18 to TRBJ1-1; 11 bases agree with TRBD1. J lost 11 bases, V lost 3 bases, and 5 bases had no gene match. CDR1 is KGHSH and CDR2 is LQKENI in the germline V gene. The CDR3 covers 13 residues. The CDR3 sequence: CASSPGQGAGAFF. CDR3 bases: TGTGCCAGCTCACCCGGACAGGGGGCAGGCGCTTTCTTT.

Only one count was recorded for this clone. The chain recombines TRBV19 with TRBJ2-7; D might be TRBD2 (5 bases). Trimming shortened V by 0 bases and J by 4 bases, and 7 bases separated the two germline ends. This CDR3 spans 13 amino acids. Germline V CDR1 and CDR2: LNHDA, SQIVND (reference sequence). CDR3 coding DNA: TGTGCCAGTAGTATAGATCGGGATTACGAGCAGTACTTC. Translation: CASSIDRDYEQYF. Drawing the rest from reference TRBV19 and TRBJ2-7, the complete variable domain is DGGITQSPKYLFRKEGQNVTLSCEQNLNHDAMYWYRQDPGQGLRLIYYSQIVNDFQKGDIAEGYSVSREKKESFPLTVTSAQKNPTAFYLCASSIDRDYEQYFGPGTRLTVT.

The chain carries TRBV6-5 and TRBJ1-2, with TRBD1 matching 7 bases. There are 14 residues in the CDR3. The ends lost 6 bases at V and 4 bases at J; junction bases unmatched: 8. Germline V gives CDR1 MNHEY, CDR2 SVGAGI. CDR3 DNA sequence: TGTGCCAGCAGCCACCAGGGGGAGGTCTATGGCTACACCTTC. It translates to CASSHQGEVYGYTF.

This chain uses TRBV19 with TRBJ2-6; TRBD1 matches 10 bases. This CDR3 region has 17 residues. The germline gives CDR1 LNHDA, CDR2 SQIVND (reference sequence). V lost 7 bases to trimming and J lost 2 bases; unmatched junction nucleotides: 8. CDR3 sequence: CASTGDRGDPGANVLTF. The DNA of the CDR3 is TGTGCCAGTACCGGGGACAGGGGAGATCCTGGGGCCAACGTCCTGACTTTC.

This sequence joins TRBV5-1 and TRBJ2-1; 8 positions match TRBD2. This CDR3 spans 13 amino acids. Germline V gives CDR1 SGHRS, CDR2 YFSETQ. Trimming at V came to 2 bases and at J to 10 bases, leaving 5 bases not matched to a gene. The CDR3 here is CASSLDSSGEQFF. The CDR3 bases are TGCGCCAGCAGCTTAGACTCTAGCGGGGAGCAGTTCTTC. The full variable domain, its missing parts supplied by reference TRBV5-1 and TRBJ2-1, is KAGVTQTPRYLIKTRGQQVTLSCSPISGHRSVSWYQQTPGQGLQFLFEYFSETQRNKGNFPGRFSGRQFSNSRSEMNVSTLELGDSALYLCASSLDSSGEQFFGPGTRLTVL.

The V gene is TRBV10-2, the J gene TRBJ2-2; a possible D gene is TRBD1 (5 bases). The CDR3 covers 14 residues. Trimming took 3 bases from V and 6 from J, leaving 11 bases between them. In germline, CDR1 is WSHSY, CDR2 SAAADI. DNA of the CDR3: TGCGCCAGCAGTGATTACAGGACCGCCGGGGAGCTGTTTTTT. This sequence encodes CASSDYRTAGELFF.

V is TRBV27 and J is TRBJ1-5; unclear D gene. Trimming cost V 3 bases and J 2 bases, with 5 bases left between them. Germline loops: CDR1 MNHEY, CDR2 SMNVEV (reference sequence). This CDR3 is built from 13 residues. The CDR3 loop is CASSLRGNQPQHF. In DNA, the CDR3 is TGTGCCAGCAGTTTGAGGGGCAATCAGCCCCAGCATTTT.

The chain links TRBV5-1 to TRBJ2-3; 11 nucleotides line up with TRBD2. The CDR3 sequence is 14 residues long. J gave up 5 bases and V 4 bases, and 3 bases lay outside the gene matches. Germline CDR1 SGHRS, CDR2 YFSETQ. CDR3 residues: CASSPLAGVDTQYF. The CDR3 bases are TGCGCCAGCAGCCCACTAGCGGGAGTAGATACGCAGTATTTT.

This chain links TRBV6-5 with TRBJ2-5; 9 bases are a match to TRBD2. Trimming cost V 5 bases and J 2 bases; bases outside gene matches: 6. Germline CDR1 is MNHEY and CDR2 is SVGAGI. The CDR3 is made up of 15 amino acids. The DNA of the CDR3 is TGTGCCAGCAGTCTCACTAGCGGGCCACAAGAGACCCAGTACTTC. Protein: CASSLTSGPQETQYF.

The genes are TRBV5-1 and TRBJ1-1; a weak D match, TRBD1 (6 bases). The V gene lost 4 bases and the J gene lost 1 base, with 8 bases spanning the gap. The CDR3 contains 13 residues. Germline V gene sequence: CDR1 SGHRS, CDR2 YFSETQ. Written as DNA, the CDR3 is TGCGCCAGCAGCCAGGGACAGAACACTGAAGCTTTCTTT. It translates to CASSQGQNTEAFF.